The sample holds one count of the clone carrying this TCR beta chain. This record comes from a study of blood T cell repertoires in COVID-19. Study-wide context: The United States, Italy and Spain supplied acute and convalescent COVID-19 samples.

Authors' processing steps: Amplification of reference gene primers provided the estimated nucleated cell counts. The repertoire was sequenced with immunoSEQ multiplex PCR; TCRdb's copy has only in-frame clones and lacks some. V and J calls and clone size are those listed in that table; D and trimming were worked out from the DNA. Here the sample spans approximately 300,000 clones, approximately 90% being singletons. CDR3 length equals 17 residues. V gave up 6 bases and J gave up 4 bases, with 19 bases separating them. Germline lookup yields CDR1 MNHEY and CDR2 SMNVEV (reference sequence). Seattle patients were enrolled during active infection and followed longitudinally.

The specimen sequenced was peripheral blood. This chain joins TRBV27 and TRBJ2-6, with D perhaps matching TRBD1 (6 bases). The sequence was collected from a young woman with COVID-19, enrolled during active disease. CDR3 loop: CASRKVSRGRGANVLTF. CDR3 DNA: TGTGCCAGCAGGAAAGTAAGCAGGGGCCGAGGGGCCAACGTCCTGACTTTC.